A few counts support the clone carrying this T cell receptor (beta chain). Its antigen is not known. This entry is derived from a study of T cells after yellow fever vaccination. Overall study findings and caveats: The CD4 compartment and the CD8 compartment contained a small share of clonotypes in common. Sorted repertoires could include abundant contaminating clonotypes from bulk cells.

Template-switching 5'RACE yielded the TCR cDNA; a universal primer site and UMIs were added in the process. Each CDR3 protein is one row after TCRdb ran MiXCR on the 5' RACE reads. The repertoire holds some 300,000 distinct CDR3 sequences, with about 10% as singletons. This CDR3 is built from 14 residues. The V end lost 0 bases, the J end lost 9 bases, and 12 bases lay between the germline ends. Germline V lookup: CDR1 SNHLY, CDR2 FYNNEI. The origin of this receptor is a man between 18 and 35 years old who received the YFV17D yellow fever vaccine. The chain has TRBV2 and TRBJ2-1; possibly TRBD2 for D (7 bases). Sequenced here: CD4+ T cells sorted from PBMCs, sampled 5 days after the yellow fever booster vaccination. The CDR3 reads CASSEAGGRSEQFF. The CDR3 DNA is TGTGCCAGCAGTGAAGCGGGGGGGCGAAGTGAGCAGTTCTTC.